Listed here are 25 T cell receptor beta chains from one sample, sequenced in a study of blood T cells in healthy people across ages. Sample-barcoded 5' priming and a J-beta primer mix drove a second PCR of 7 to 11 cycles. TCRdb fed the 5' RACE reads into MiXCR, producing one record per CDR3 protein. The data contain about 1.7 million distinct CDR3 sequences, roughly 27% of them singletons. The sequencing sample was made of blood. These receptors were taken from a young woman in good health.

This clonotype was counted only a few times. The chain links TRBV18 to TRBJ2-5; 11 nucleotides agree with TRBD2. The DNA end lines up better with TRBJ2-7; the J call may be wrong. The CDR3 is 16 residues long. Germline V gives CDR1 KGHSH, CDR2 LQKENI. The CDR3 region has the DNA TGTGCCAGCTCACCACCTGCTAGCGGGAGGAGGAACGAGCAGTACTTC. This encodes CASSPPASGRRNEQYF.

The sample holds many counts of this clonotype. The chain combines TRBV5-1 with TRBJ2-5; TRBD2 matches at 8 bases. CDR3 size: 16 residues. Trimming at V came to 7 bases and at J to 1 base, leaving 12 bases not matched to a gene. Germline CDR1 reads SGHRS; CDR2 reads YFSETQ. Here the CDR3 DNA reads TGCGCCAGCTCCCTTGGGGGACTAGTGAGCCAAGAGACCCAGTACTTC. This codes for CASSLGGLVSQETQYF. The full variable domain, its missing parts supplied by reference TRBV5-1 and TRBJ2-5, is KAGVTQTPRYLIKTRGQQVTLSCSPISGHRSVSWYQQTPGQGLQFLFEYFSETQRNKGNFPGRFSGRQFSNSRSEMNVSTLELGDSALYLCASSLGGLVSQETQYFGPGTRLLVL.

The sample holds many counts of this clonotype. CDR3 in amino acids: CSAWAGAPYEQYF. The CDR3 DNA reads TGCAGTGCTTGGGCGGGAGCCCCCTACGAGCAGTACTTC. V is TRBV20-1 and J is TRBJ2-7; 7 positions match TRBD2. This CDR3 contains 13 residues. Trimming took 5 bases from V and 2 from J; bases not matched to a gene: 6. The germline V gene encodes CDR1 DFQATT and CDR2 SNEGSKA (reference sequence).

This clonotype was detected once. CDR3 protein: CASSLMYATAYNEQFF. The CDR3, as DNA: TGTGCCAGCAGTTTAATGTATGCGACAGCCTACAATGAGCAGTTCTTC. The chain combines TRBV12-3 or TRBV12-4 with TRBJ2-1, with a possible D match to TRBD1 (5 bases). The V end was cut by 2 bases, the J end by 2 bases, with 13 bases between. The CDR3 loop spans 16 amino acids.

The table lists this clonotype with a few counts. CDR3 loop: CSAGFHGGTDTQYF. Written as DNA, the CDR3 is TGCAGTGCTGGATTCCATGGGGGCACAGATACGCAGTATTTT. V and J are TRBV20-1 and TRBJ2-3; no clear D. V was trimmed by 5 bases and J by 1 base, leaving 13 bases between them. CDR3 length: 14 residues. Germline values: CDR1 DFQATT, CDR2 SNEGSKA (reference sequence).

The chain recombines TRBV4-1 with TRBJ2-3; D might be TRBD1 (7 bases). Germline loops: CDR1 MGHRA, CDR2 YSYEKL. With 1 base removed from V and 3 bases from J, the gap between germline ends came to 14 bases. The CDR3 covers 16 residues. In DNA, the CDR3 is TGCGCCAGCAGCCAAGGAGCCAGGGGGGCGACAGATACGCAGTATTTT. Its protein is CASSQGARGATDTQYF.

This clonotype was recorded a few times. The genes are TRBV6-5 and TRBJ1-1, with D perhaps matching TRBD1 (5 bases). V lost 8 bases to trimming and J lost 6 bases, with 19 bases between them. The CDR3 consists of 14 residues. Germline loops: CDR1 MNHEY, CDR2 SVGAGI. CDR3: CASQGRASRAEAFF. CDR3 nucleotide sequence: TGTGCCAGCCAGGGCAGGGCATCTCGGGCTGAAGCTTTCTTT.

This chain links TRBV30 with TRBJ2-7; D unclear. Germline V CDR1 and CDR2: GTSNPN, SVGIG (reference sequence). The V and J ends lost 2 bases and 4 bases respectively, with 15 bases between them. The length of the CDR3 is 14 residues. Here the CDR3 DNA reads TGTGCCTGGAGTTTGTTGGCCGCTCAATACGAGCAGTACTTC. Its protein product is CAWSLLAAQYEQYF.

This clonotype was found a few times. V gene TRBV10-2 combines with J gene TRBJ1-1; TRBD1 matches at 7 bases. After removal of 8 bases from V and 5 bases from J, the junction contained 11 bases not matched to a gene. The length of the CDR3 is 14 residues. Germline values: CDR1 WSHSY, CDR2 SAAADI. CDR3 bases: TGCGCCAGCCTTACGACAGGGAGGAGGACTGAAGCTTTCTTT. Translating it yields CASLTTGRRTEAFF.

The V call is TRBV28, the J call TRBJ2-7; either TRBD1 or TRBD2 may fit D (5 bases each). V was clipped by 10 bases and J by 0 bases, with 28 bases between them. The CDR3 sequence is 18 residues long. The V gene's germline CDR1 is MDHEN and CDR2 SYDVKM. CDR3 residues: CATASSGHSGRGSYEQYF. The CDR3 nucleotides read TGTGCCACCGCCTCCTCCGGACATAGTGGCCGGGGCTCCTACGAGCAGTACTTC.

This sequence joins TRBV12-3 or TRBV12-4 and TRBJ2-1; no clear D. Trimming stripped 6 bases from V and 4 bases from J, with 13 bases between. CDR3 size: 14 residues. The CDR3 DNA is TGTGCCAGCAGGGCCCAGAGACCTTACAATGAGCAGTTCTTC. It is translated as CASRAQRPYNEQFF.

This clonotype came up many times. The rearrangement links TRBV24-1 to TRBJ2-3; 8 bases map to TRBD2. The V gene end was trimmed by 4 bases and the J gene end by 9 bases; junction bases not matched to a gene: 2. The CDR3 is 12 residues long. Germline loops: CDR1 KGHDR, CDR2 SFDVKD. The CDR3: CATSETSGTQYF. CDR3 sequence (DNA): TGTGCCACCAGTGAAACTAGCGGCACGCAGTATTTT.

This clonotype came up a few times. V and J are TRBV7-2 and TRBJ2-1, with 7 positions matching TRBD2. Germline trimming cut 5 bases from V and 9 bases from J; bases unmatched to any gene: 13. The CDR3 has 15 residues. Germline values: CDR1 SGHTA, CDR2 FQGNSA. This chain's CDR3 is CASSPESGTPSEQFF. Here the CDR3 DNA reads TGTGCCAGCAGCCCAGAGAGCGGGACTCCGTCTGAGCAGTTCTTC.

This clonotype was picked up a small number of times. The chain uses TRBV12-3 or TRBV12-4 and TRBJ2-7, with D possibly matching TRBD2 (6 bases). The CDR3 totals 12 residues. V gave up 4 bases and J gave up 9 bases, with 13 bases separating them. The chain's CDR3 is CASSSLGRGQYF. CDR3 in DNA: TGTGCCAGCAGTTCCCTTGGGCGGGGGCAGTACTTC.

Concerning this clonotype itself: Possible read error: a much larger clone is one base away. CDR3 sequence: CASSGDRGYYEQFF. In DNA form, the CDR3 reads TGTGCCAGCAGTGGGGACAGGGGATACTACGAGCAGTTCTTC. The rearrangement joins TRBV6-1 to TRBJ2-1, with 10 bases identical to TRBD1. Trimming took 4 bases from V and 10 from J; bases not matched to a gene: 7. The CDR3 runs 14 residues. Looked up from germline, CDR1 is MNHNS and CDR2 is SASEGT.

This clonotype was seen a handful of times. In nucleotides, the CDR3 is TGCAGTGCTGGGAGCGGGGGGAACACTGAAGCTTTCTTT. Residues: CSAGSGGNTEAFF. The V call is TRBV20-1, the J call TRBJ1-1; weak D call: TRBD1 (5 bases). Germline assignment: CDR1 DFQATT and CDR2 SNEGSKA (reference sequence). Deletions cut 5 bases from V and 1 base from J, with 11 bases between. There are 13 residues in the CDR3.

This clonotype occurred a few times. J is TRBJ1-2 and V is TRBV2; TRBD1 aligns across 7 bases. The germline V gene encodes CDR1 SNHLY and CDR2 FYNNEI. The CDR3 consists of 13 residues. With 7 bases clipped from V and 4 bases from J, the junction kept 6 bases outside the gene matches. The CDR3 nucleotides read TGTGCCAGCAAGGAGGGGGCTTCCTATGGCTACACCTTC. This gives the protein CASKEGASYGYTF. The variable domain in full, completed from reference TRBV2 and TRBJ1-2, reads EPEVTQTPSHQVTQMGQEVILRCVPISNHLYFYWYRQILGQKVEFLVSFYNNEISEKSEIFDDQFSVERPDGSNFTLKIRSTKLEDSAMYFCASKEGASYGYTFGSGTRLTVV.

This clonotype was seen only a few times. V and J are TRBV7-9 and TRBJ2-5; D tentatively reads TRBD1 or TRBD2 (5 bases each). The CDR3 is 13 amino acids. Germline-derived CDR1 and CDR2 are SEHNR and FQNEAQ (reference sequence). V was cut by 5 bases and J by 11 bases, with 18 bases left in between. CDR3 DNA: TGTGCCAGCAGCATCCCGGGACCTGGGGAGCAGTACTTC. It translates to CASSIPGPGEQYF.

A word on this clonotype: One end of the junction varies from germline; a read error may be responsible. This sequence joins TRBV6-6 and TRBJ1-2, with 7 positions matching TRBD1. CDR1 is MNHNY and CDR2 is SVGAGI in the germline V gene (reference sequence). There are 13 residues in the CDR3. The CDR3 bases are TGTGCCAGCAGGCCCGACAGGGAGGATGGCAACACCTTC. Amino acid sequence: CASRPDREDGNTF.

This clonotype was detected a few times. The chain uses TRBV7-9 and TRBJ2-4, with D perhaps TRBD1 (5 bases). This CDR3 is 12 amino acids long. The ends were cut back, 7 bases at V and 13 bases at J, with 17 bases in the middle. The germline CDR1 and CDR2 sequences are SEHNR and FQNEAQ (reference sequence). The CDR3 coding sequence is TGTGCCAGCACCGACAGTGCCCCCCAGCAGTACTTC. Protein: CASTDSAPQQYF. The whole variable domain, filled in from reference TRBV7-9 and TRBJ2-4, reads DTGVSQNPRHKITKRGQNVTFRCDPISEHNRLYWYRQTLGQGPEFLTYFQNEAQLEKSRLLSDRFSAERPKGSFSTLEIQRTEQGDSAMYLCASTDSAPQQYFGAGTRLSVL.

About this clonotype: Being one base from a much bigger clone, this may be a read error. J is TRBJ2-5 and V is TRBV20-1, with D hard to call. V was pared by 3 bases and J by 11 bases, with 16 bases between. CDR3 size: 12 residues. Per germline, CDR1 DFQATT and CDR2 SNEGSKA (reference sequence). CDR3 sequence reads: CSASSEFNEQYF. The CDR3 DNA reads TGCAGTGCTAGTTCGGAATTCAATGAGCAGTACTTC.

The chain is built from TRBV5-1 and TRBJ2-7; D might be TRBD2 (6 bases). This CDR3 has 15 residues. The V and J ends lost 6 bases and 7 bases respectively, with 23 bases between them. Germline CDR1 is SGHRS and CDR2 is YFSETQ. The CDR3 DNA sequence: TGCGCCAGCAACCCATTTGTGGGGGGATCGGAGGAGCAGTACTTC. The encoded protein is CASNPFVGGSEEQYF.

This clonotype was seen a few times. The chain uses TRBV3-1 and TRBJ2-1; 10 bases map to TRBD2. The CDR3 spans 19 residues. Looked up from germline, CDR1 is LGHDT and CDR2 is YNNKEL (reference sequence). Trimming cost V 2 bases and J 6 bases; bases outside gene matches: 16. The CDR3 reads CASSQRNSRLAGEFNEQFF. The CDR3 DNA follows: TGTGCCAGCAGCCAAAGGAATTCTAGGCTAGCGGGAGAATTCAATGAGCAGTTCTTC.

The chain uses TRBV3-1 and TRBJ1-6, with D possibly TRBD1 on 6 matching bases. This CDR3 spans 13 amino acids. Trimming took 1 base from V and 9 from J, leaving 7 bases between them. Germline CDR1 and CDR2: LGHDT and YNNKEL (reference sequence). CDR3 sequence: CASSQVGGSPLHF. The CDR3 coding sequence is TGTGCCAGCAGCCAAGTAGGGGGTTCACCCCTCCACTTT. Based on the CDR3 plus reference TRBV3-1 and TRBJ1-6, the full variable domain is DTAVSQTPKYLVTQMGNDKSIKCEQNLGHDTMYWYKQDSKKFLKIMFSYNNKELIINETVPNRFSPKSPDKAHLNLHINSLELGDSAVYFCASSQVGGSPLHFGNGTRLTVT.

The rearrangement joins TRBV4-1 to TRBJ2-3; D could derive from TRBD1 or TRBD2 (6 bases each). CDR3 size: 15 residues. V lost 6 bases and J 2 bases, leaving 15 bases between the germline ends. Per the germline V gene, CDR1 is MGHRA and CDR2 is YSYEKL. Here the CDR3 DNA reads TGCGCCAGCAGGTATACAGGGACTCTCACAGATACGCAGTATTTT. Amino acids: CASRYTGTLTDTQYF.